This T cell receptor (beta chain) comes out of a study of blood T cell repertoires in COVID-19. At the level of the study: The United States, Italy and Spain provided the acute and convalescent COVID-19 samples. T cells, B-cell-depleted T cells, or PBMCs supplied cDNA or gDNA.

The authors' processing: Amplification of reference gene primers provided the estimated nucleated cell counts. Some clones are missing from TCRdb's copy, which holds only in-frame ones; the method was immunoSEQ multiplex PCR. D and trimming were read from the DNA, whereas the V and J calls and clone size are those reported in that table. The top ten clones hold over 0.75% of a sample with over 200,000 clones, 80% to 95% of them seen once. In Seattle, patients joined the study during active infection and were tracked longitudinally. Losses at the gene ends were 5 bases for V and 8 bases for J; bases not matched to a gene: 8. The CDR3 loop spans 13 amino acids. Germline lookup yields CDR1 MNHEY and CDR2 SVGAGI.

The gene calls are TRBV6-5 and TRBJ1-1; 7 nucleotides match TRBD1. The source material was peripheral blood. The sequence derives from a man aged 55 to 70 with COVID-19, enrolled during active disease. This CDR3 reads CASSRNRGTEAFF. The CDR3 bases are TGTGCCAGCAGTCGGAACAGGGGTACAGAAGCTTTCTTT.